The 25 T cell receptor beta chains presented below share a single source sample, sequenced in a study of blood T cell repertoires in COVID-19. Generated by immunoSEQ multiplex PCR, the TCRdb table keeps only in-frame clones and is missing some. The table records 80,000 to 90,000 clones, around 85% of them present only once. The source material was peripheral blood. The origin of the receptors is a man in his 70s with acute or convalescent COVID-19.

This clone showed up just once. The chain has TRBV19 and TRBJ2-1; D perhaps matches TRBD1 (5 bases). V lost 5 bases and J lost 7, with 12 bases in between. The CDR3 covers 13 residues. Germline assignment: CDR1 LNHDA and CDR2 SQIVND (reference sequence). CDR3 DNA: TGTGCCAGTAGTCCCCAGACAGCGAATGAGCAGTTCTTC. Translation gives CASSPQTANEQFF. Combining the CDR3 with reference TRBV19 and TRBJ2-1 gives the whole variable domain DGGITQSPKYLFRKEGQNVTLSCEQNLNHDAMYWYRQDPGQGLRLIYYSQIVNDFQKGDIAEGYSVSREKKESFPLTVTSAQKNPTAFYLCASSPQTANEQFFGPGTRLTVL.

In the case of this clone: The final CDR3 position lacks the conserved phenylalanine or tryptophan, pointing to a likely read error. This chain uses TRBV5-5 with TRBJ1-1; a possible D gene is TRBD1 (5 bases). V lost 7 bases and J lost 0, with 16 bases in between. The germline V gene encodes CDR1 SGHKS and CDR2 YYEKEE (reference sequence). CDR3 length: 15 residues. CDR3 nucleotides: TGTGCCAGCTCGACAGTCCTCGCCATGAACACTGAAGCTTTCCTT. It yields the protein CASSTVLAMNTEAFL.

The rearrangement uses TRBV10-3 and TRBJ2-5; D is uncertain. CDR1 is ENHRY and CDR2 is SYGVKD in the germline V gene. This CDR3 spans 14 amino acids. V was cut by 4 bases and J by 5 bases, with 14 bases left in between. Written as DNA, the CDR3 is TGTGCCATCAGTGCTATCGCGGATCGGGAGACCCAGTACTTC. Encoded protein: CAISAIADRETQYF.

The CDR3 spells CASSQDGGGREKLFF. The DNA of the CDR3 is TGCGCCAGCAGCCAAGATGGGGGCGGTCGGGAAAAACTGTTTTTT. The chain links TRBV4-1 to TRBJ1-4; TRBD1 might be the D (6 bases). Germline assignment: CDR1 MGHRA and CDR2 YSYEKL. CDR3 length equals 15 residues. Trimming cost V 0 bases and J 8 bases, with 13 bases left between them.

This clone was seen only once. V gene TRBV28 combines with J gene TRBJ2-1; 15 positions agree with TRBD2. CDR3 length: 17 amino acids. The J segment lost 2 bases and the V segment lost 6 bases, leaving 5 bases of the junction unmatched. Germline V gene lookup returns CDR1 MDHEN and CDR2 SYDVKM. DNA for the CDR3: TGTGCCAGCAGGCCCTGGACTAGCGGGGGGGCCTACAATGAGCAGTTCTTC. This sequence encodes CASRPWTSGGAYNEQFF.

There are a few counts of this clone. In DNA form, the CDR3 reads TGCGCCAGCAGCGAGGGACTAGGAGGAGATACGCAGTATTTT. Translated, it gives CASSEGLGGDTQYF. The rearrangement links TRBV5-1 to TRBJ2-3; TRBD2 matches 8 bases. The CDR3 spans 14 residues. V was clipped by 4 bases and J by 5 bases; unmatched bases: 6. Germline CDR1 SGHRS, CDR2 YFSETQ.

The chain has TRBV28 and TRBJ1-1; D remains ambiguous. Germline V gives CDR1 MDHEN, CDR2 SYDVKM. The germline V and J ends were trimmed by 4 bases and 3 bases, with 15 bases remaining between them. This CDR3 spans 15 amino acids. The CDR3 loop is CASSSYSKRDTEAFF. The CDR3 bases are TGTGCCAGCAGTTCTTACAGTAAGCGGGACACTGAAGCTTTCTTT.

For this clone: This sample also contains other DNA sequences that code for the same CDR3. The J gene is TRBJ2-5, the V gene TRBV5-1; D perhaps matches TRBD1 (6 bases). V was clipped by 4 bases and J by 5 bases, with 12 bases between them. This CDR3 region has 13 residues. Germline loops: CDR1 SGHRS, CDR2 YFSETQ. Here the CDR3 reads CASSPTGSETQYF. The CDR3 bases are TGCGCCAGCAGCCCAACAGGGTCGGAGACCCAGTACTTC.

The gene calls are TRBV27 and TRBJ2-2, with unresolved D. This CDR3 spans 14 amino acids. Germline CDR1 MNHEY, CDR2 SMNVEV (reference sequence). CDR3 nucleotide sequence: TGTGCTATTACCCGGAACAGAAACACCGGGGAGCTGTTTTTT. Encoded protein: CAITRNRNTGELFF.

The V call is TRBV5-4, the J call TRBJ1-6; 11 nucleotides agree with TRBD1. Germline loops: CDR1 SGHNT, CDR2 YYREEE (reference sequence). V gave up 3 bases and J gave up 10 bases; unmatched junction bases: 9. The CDR3 consists of 16 residues. For the CDR3, the DNA is TGTGCCAGCAGCTCCGGACAGGGGGCGCTAGGGTCACCCCTCCACTTT. This encodes CASSSGQGALGSPLHF. The variable domain in full, with the rest retrieved from reference TRBV5-4 and TRBJ1-6, is ETGVTQSPTHLIKTRGQQVTLRCSSQSGHNTVSWYQQALGQGPQFIFQYYREEENGRGNFPPRFSGLQFPNYSSELNVNALELDDSALYLCASSSGQGALGSPLHFGNGTRLTVT.

This chain joins TRBV7-9 and TRBJ2-1, with TRBD2 matching over 10 bases. V shed 0 bases, J shed 15 bases, and the junction held 14 bases outside the gene matches. The length of the CDR3 is 16 residues. CDR1 is SEHNR and CDR2 is FQNEAQ in the germline V gene (reference sequence). Here the CDR3 reads CASSLARLAGAGILFF. Here the CDR3 DNA reads TGTGCCAGCAGCTTAGCGCGGCTAGCGGGGGCCGGTATCCTGTTCTTC. Using reference TRBV7-9 and TRBJ2-1 for the parts outside the CDR3, the full variable domain is DTGVSQNPRHKITKRGQNVTFRCDPISEHNRLYWYRQTLGQGPEFLTYFQNEAQLEKSRLLSDRFSAERPKGSFSTLEIQRTEQGDSAMYLCASSLARLAGAGILFFGPGTRLTVL.

V and J are TRBV20-1 and TRBJ2-7; perhaps TRBD2 as D (5 bases). Germline assignment: CDR1 DFQATT and CDR2 SNEGSKA (reference sequence). Trimming removed 6 bases from V and 3 bases from J, with 9 bases in between. The CDR3 has 11 amino acids. CDR3 residues: CSARLNYEQYV. DNA for the CDR3: TGCAGTGCCCGACTAAACTACGAGCAGTACGTC.

This chain uses TRBV19 with TRBJ1-1; D is ambiguous. V lost 0 bases and J lost 2, with 16 bases in between. This CDR3 region has 17 residues. Germline V gene data show CDR1 as LNHDA and CDR2 as SQIVND (reference sequence). CDR3 DNA: TGTGCCAGTAGTATAGATCTCCCAACGTCGGTTAACACTGAAGCTTTCTTT. It translates to CASSIDLPTSVNTEAFF.

This chain links TRBV27 with TRBJ1-6; 7 bases match TRBD1. With 3 bases clipped from V and 10 bases from J, the junction kept 6 bases outside the gene matches. This CDR3 contains 14 residues. CDR1 and CDR2 from the germline V gene are MNHEY and SMNVEV (reference sequence). CDR3 coding DNA: TGTGCCAGCAGTTTGATGACAGGGCCATCACCCCTCCACTTT. The encoded protein is CASSLMTGPSPLHF.

The rearrangement links TRBV15 to TRBJ2-7; 8 bases match TRBD1. The CDR3 runs 15 residues. Germline V gives CDR1 LNHNV, CDR2 YYDKDF (reference sequence). J lost 0 bases, V lost 5 bases, and 6 bases had no gene match. CDR3 sequence reads: CATSAGTGPSYEQYF. CDR3 in DNA: TGTGCCACCAGCGCCGGGACAGGTCCCTCCTACGAGCAGTACTTC.

The chain employs TRBV3-1 (or the pseudogene TRBV3-2) and TRBJ2-1, with a weak D call TRBD1 (6 bases). The CDR3 is made up of 14 amino acids. Trimming took 1 base from V and 6 from J, leaving 10 bases between them. Germline V CDR1 and CDR2: LGHDT, YNNKEL (reference sequence). The CDR3 DNA follows: TGTGCCAGCAGCCAAGCTATGGGGGCCAATGAGCAGTTCTTC. Its protein product is CASSQAMGANEQFF.

The V call is TRBV9, the J call TRBJ1-3, with 9 bases fitting TRBD1. The CDR3 extends over 15 amino acids. Losses at the gene ends were 3 bases for V and 0 bases for J; bases not matched to a gene: 1. Germline V gene lookup returns CDR1 SGDLS and CDR2 YYNGEE. The CDR3 reads CASSADRGSGNTIYF. The CDR3 region has the DNA TGTGCCAGCAGCGCGGACAGGGGCTCTGGAAACACCATATATTTT.

This clone was detected ten times or more. The rearrangement uses TRBV18 and TRBJ1-1; tentatively, D is TRBD1 (6 bases). The CDR3 is 14 residues long. Germline-derived CDR1 and CDR2 are KGHSH and LQKENI. Trimming shortened V by 5 bases and J by 0 bases, and 10 bases separated the two germline ends. This CDR3 reads CASSLDSLNTEAFF. The CDR3 nucleotides are TGTGCCAGCTCATTGGACAGCCTGAACACTGAAGCTTTCTTT.

This rearrangement joins TRBV5-1 to TRBJ1-2, with unresolved D. The CDR3 is 13 amino acids. With 0 bases removed from V and 2 bases from J, the gap between germline ends came to 5 bases. CDR1 SGHRS and CDR2 YFSETQ come from the germline V gene. The CDR3 spells CASSLGRNYGYTF. DNA of the CDR3: TGCGCCAGCAGCTTGGGCAGGAACTATGGCTACACCTTC.

J is TRBJ2-1 and V is TRBV5-1, with TRBD1 matching 7 bases. V dropped 0 bases and J dropped 4; count of bases not matched to a gene: 7. CDR3 length: 16 residues. Germline CDR1 SGHRS, CDR2 YFSETQ. The CDR3 here is CASSLAPPGQYNEQFF. Here the CDR3 DNA reads TGCGCCAGCAGCTTGGCCCCTCCGGGACAGTACAATGAGCAGTTCTTC.

This chain joins TRBV10-3 and TRBJ2-1; possibly TRBD2 for D (5 bases). Germline values: CDR1 ENHRY, CDR2 SYGVKD. The CDR3 extends over 14 amino acids. Trimming took 0 bases from V and 9 from J, leaving 12 bases between them. CDR3: CAISESVLGPEQFF. The CDR3 region has the DNA TGTGCCATCAGTGAGTCTGTACTAGGACCTGAGCAGTTCTTC.

The rearrangement joins TRBV4-1 to TRBJ2-2, with D perhaps TRBD2 (6 bases). V shed 2 bases and J shed 6 bases, with 7 bases lying between them. This CDR3 region has 13 residues. The V gene's germline CDR1 is MGHRA and CDR2 YSYEKL. Written as DNA, the CDR3 is TGCGCCAGCAGCCAAATAGCGGCCGGGGAGCTGTTTTTT. This encodes CASSQIAAGELFF.

The genes are TRBV4-1 and TRBJ1-2; D remains ambiguous. This CDR3 is built from 14 residues. CDR1 and CDR2 (germline): MGHRA, YSYEKL. Deletions cut 1 base from V and 7 bases from J, with 13 bases between. This CDR3 is CASSQGPDFGGYTF. CDR3 nucleotide sequence: TGCGCCAGCAGCCAAGGCCCTGACTTCGGTGGCTACACCTTC.

The V call is TRBV28, the J call TRBJ2-7; D perhaps matches TRBD2 (5 bases). From germline, CDR1 is MDHEN and CDR2 SYDVKM. The CDR3 runs to 12 residues. The V end lost 8 bases, the J end lost 0 bases, and 8 bases lay between the germline ends. The CDR3 sequence: CASAGSSYEQYF. In nucleotides, the CDR3 is TGTGCCAGCGCGGGCAGCTCCTACGAGCAGTACTTC.

The chain links TRBV11-3 to TRBJ2-7; D perhaps matches TRBD1 (6 bases). The CDR3 is made up of 13 amino acids. The germline V gene encodes CDR1 SGHNT and CDR2 YENEEA. CDR3 nucleotide sequence: TGTGACGCTCCGGGACACCCATACGTTGAGCAGTACTTC. Amino acids: CDAPGHPYVEQYF.